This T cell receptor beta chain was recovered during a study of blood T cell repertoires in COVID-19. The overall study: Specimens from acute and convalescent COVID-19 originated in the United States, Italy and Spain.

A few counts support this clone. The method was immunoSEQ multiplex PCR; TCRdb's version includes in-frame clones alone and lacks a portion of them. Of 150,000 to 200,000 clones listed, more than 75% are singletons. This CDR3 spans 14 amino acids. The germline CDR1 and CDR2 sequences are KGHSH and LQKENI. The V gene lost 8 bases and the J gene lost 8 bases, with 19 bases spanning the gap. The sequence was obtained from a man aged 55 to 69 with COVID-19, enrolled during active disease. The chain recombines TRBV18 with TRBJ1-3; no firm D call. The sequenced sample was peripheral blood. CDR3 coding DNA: TGTGCCAGCCATAACGAGGGAAAGAGACACACCATATATTTT. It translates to CASHNEGKRHTIYF.